These 7 T cell receptor beta chains came from one sample sequenced in a study of shared clonotypes between healthy human individuals. Repertoires were generated with immunoSEQ multiplex PCR, while TCRdb's copy carries only in-frame clones and drops some. This table has a few million clones, around nine tenths appearing once. Sequencing was done on a sample of naive CD4+ T cells sorted from blood. Subset here: CD45RA+ positively selected. All receptors come from a man aged 18-30 years in good health.

This chain uses TRBV6-6 with TRBJ1-5, with a weak D call TRBD1 (6 bases). Germline V lookup: CDR1 MNHNY, CDR2 SVGAGI (reference sequence). With 2 bases removed from V and 3 bases from J, the gap between germline ends came to 14 bases. The CDR3 runs to 16 residues. The CDR3 nucleotides read TGTGCCAGCAGTTACCCAAAGGGGGGGAACAATCAGCCCCAGCATTTT. Its translation: CASSYPKGGNNQPQHF.

The chain links TRBV5-1 to TRBJ2-5, with TRBD1 matching over 7 bases. The CDR3 spans 13 residues. J lost 5 bases, V lost 3 bases, and 4 bases had no gene match. Per germline, CDR1 SGHRS and CDR2 YFSETQ. CDR3 protein: CASSSQGFETQYF. CDR3 DNA: TGCGCCAGCAGCTCACAGGGGTTCGAGACCCAGTACTTC.

The genes are TRBV11-1 and TRBJ1-4; D unresolved. V was pared by 5 bases and J by 5 bases, with 15 bases between. The CDR3 is 15 amino acids. The germline CDR1 and CDR2 sequences are SGHAT and FQDESV (reference sequence). CDR3 nucleotides: TGTGCCAGCAGCCTCACAGAGGGAGGAAATGAAAAACTGTTTTTT. It yields the protein CASSLTEGGNEKLFF.

The chain couples TRBV5-6 to TRBJ2-7; no reliable D call. CDR3 length equals 14 residues. Germline V gives CDR1 SGHDT, CDR2 YYEEEE. The V end was cut by 5 bases, the J end by 0 bases, with 12 bases between. The CDR3 bases are TGTGCCAGCAGTACATACAGTCCCTCCTACGAGCAGTACTTC. Translation: CASSTYSPSYEQYF.

In its sample, this clone was seen once. This chain connects TRBV5-4 to TRBJ2-1, with D possibly TRBD1 on 5 matching bases. V lost 2 bases and J lost 2, with 11 bases in between. The V gene's germline CDR1 is SGHNT and CDR2 YYREEE (reference sequence). CDR3 size: 15 residues. As DNA, the CDR3 is TGTGCCAGCAGCTTAGGTCAGGGAACCTACAATGAGCAGTTCTTC. Its translation is CASSLGQGTYNEQFF.

The J gene is TRBJ1-6, the V gene TRBV6-5; a weak D match, TRBD1 (5 bases). The germline CDR1 and CDR2 sequences are MNHEY and SVGAGI. Trimming took off 4 bases at V and 11 bases at J, with 15 bases between the two ends. The CDR3 totals 14 residues. The CDR3 sequence is CASSSGGSLTPLHF. CDR3 sequence (DNA): TGTGCCAGCAGTTCTGGGGGGAGTCTAACACCCCTCCACTTT.

The V call is TRBV4-1, the J call TRBJ2-6, with 7 bases that match TRBD1. The CDR3 length is 16 residues. V was pared by 3 bases and J by 4 bases, with 6 bases of the junction left unmatched. Germline loops: CDR1 MGHRA, CDR2 YSYEKL. The CDR3 bases are TGCGCCAGCAGCCATTACCAGGGGGAGGGGGCCAACGTCCTGACTTTC. It yields the protein CASSHYQGEGANVLTF.